The present TCR beta chain was sequenced within a study of cytomegalovirus exposure and HLA in healthy donors. PCR amplification relied on 60 Vbeta primers (plus 13 Jbeta primers). TCRdb's table, derived via immunoSEQ multiplex PCR, lists solely in-frame clones and lacks some. The sample carries under 200,000 clones, over 70% recorded once. This receptor was obtained from a male donor in good health and CMV-seropositive. Sequences were obtained from PBMCs.

The CDR3 DNA is TGCAGTGCCCGCAGGGGCTATGGCTACACCTTC. This encodes CSARRGYGYTF. V is TRBV20-1 and J is TRBJ1-2; the D gene is possibly TRBD1 (6 bases). CDR1 is DFQATT, CDR2 SNEGSKA, per germline (reference sequence). V lost 6 bases, J lost 4 bases, and 9 bases lay in between. This CDR3 spans 11 amino acids.